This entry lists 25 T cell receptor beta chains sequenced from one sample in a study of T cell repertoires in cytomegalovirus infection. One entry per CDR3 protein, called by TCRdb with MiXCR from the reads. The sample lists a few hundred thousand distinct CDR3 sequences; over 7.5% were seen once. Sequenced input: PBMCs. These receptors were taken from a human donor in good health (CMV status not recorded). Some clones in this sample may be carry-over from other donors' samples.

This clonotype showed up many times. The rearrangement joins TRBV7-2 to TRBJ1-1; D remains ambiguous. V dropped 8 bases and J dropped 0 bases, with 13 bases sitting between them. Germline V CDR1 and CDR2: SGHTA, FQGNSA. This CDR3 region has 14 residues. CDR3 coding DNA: TGTGCCAGCTTCCATGGGCAGCTGAACACTGAAGCTTTCTTT. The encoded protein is CASFHGQLNTEAFF.

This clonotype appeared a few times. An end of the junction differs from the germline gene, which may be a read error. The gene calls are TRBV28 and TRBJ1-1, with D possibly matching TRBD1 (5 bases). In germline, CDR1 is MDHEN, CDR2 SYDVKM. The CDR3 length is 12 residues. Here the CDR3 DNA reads TGTGCCAGCAGTTCCCTGGCAGGGCTGCAAATCTTT. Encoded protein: CASSSLAGLQIF. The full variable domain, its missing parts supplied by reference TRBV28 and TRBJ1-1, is DVKVTQSSRYLVKRTGEKVFLECVQDMDHENMFWYRQDPGLGLRLIYFSYDVKMKEKGDIPEGYSVSREKKERFSLILESASTNQTSMYLCASSSLAGLQIFGQGTRLTVV.

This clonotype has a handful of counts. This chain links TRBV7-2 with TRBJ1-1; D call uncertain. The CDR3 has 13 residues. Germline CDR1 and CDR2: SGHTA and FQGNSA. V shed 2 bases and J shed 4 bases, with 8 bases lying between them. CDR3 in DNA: TGTGCCAGCAGCTTACCCCCCCCCACTGAAGCTTTCTTT. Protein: CASSLPPPTEAFF.

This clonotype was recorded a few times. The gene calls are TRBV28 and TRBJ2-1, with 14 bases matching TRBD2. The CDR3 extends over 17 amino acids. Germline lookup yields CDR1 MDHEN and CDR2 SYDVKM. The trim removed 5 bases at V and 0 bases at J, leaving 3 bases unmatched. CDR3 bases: TGTGCCAGCAGTAAAGGACTAGCGGGAGGCTCCTACAATGAGCAGTTCTTC. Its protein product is CASSKGLAGGSYNEQFF.

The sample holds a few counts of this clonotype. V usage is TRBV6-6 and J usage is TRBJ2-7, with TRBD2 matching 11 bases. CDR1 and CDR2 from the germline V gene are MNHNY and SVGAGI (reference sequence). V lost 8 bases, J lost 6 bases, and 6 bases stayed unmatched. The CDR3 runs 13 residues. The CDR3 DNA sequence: TGTGCCAGCCGATCTAGCGGGAGGACCGAGCAGTACTTC. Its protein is CASRSSGRTEQYF.

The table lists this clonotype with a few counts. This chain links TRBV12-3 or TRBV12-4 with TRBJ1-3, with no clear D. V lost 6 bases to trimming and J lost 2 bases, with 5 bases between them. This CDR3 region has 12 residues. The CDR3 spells CASRRAGNTIYF. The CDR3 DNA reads TGTGCCAGCAGAAGGGCTGGAAACACCATATATTTT.

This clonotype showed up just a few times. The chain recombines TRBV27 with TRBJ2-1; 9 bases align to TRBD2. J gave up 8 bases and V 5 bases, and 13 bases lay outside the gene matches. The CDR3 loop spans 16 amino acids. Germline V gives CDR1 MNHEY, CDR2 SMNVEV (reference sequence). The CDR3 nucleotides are TGTGCCAGCAGTACTCGCGGAGCTAGCGGGACCCATGAGCAGTTCTTC. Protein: CASSTRGASGTHEQFF.

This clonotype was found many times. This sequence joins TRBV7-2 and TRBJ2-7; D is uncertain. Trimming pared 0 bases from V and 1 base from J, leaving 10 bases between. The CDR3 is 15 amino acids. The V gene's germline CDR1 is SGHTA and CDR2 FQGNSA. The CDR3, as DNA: TGTGCCAGCAGCTTAGCGCAGGCAGCGTCCTACGAGCAGTACTTC. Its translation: CASSLAQAASYEQYF. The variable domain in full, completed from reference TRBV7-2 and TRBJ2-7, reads GAGVSQSPSNKVTEKGKDVELRCDPISGHTALYWYRQSLGQGLEFLIYFQGNSAPDKSGLPSDRFSAERTGGSVSTLTIQRTQQEDSAVYLCASSLAQAASYEQYFGPGTRLTVT.

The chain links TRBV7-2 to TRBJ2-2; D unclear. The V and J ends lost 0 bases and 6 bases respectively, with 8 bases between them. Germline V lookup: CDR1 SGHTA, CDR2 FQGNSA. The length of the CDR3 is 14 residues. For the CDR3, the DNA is TGTGCCAGCAGCTTAGCGCTCCCCCCCGGGGAGCTGTTTTTT. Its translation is CASSLALPPGELFF.

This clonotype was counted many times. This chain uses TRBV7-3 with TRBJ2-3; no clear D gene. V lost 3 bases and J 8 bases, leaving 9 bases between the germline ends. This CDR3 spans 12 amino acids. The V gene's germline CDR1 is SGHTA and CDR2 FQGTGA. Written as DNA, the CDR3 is TGTGCCAGCAGCTTCGAAGGATCTACGCAGTATTTT. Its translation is CASSFEGSTQYF.

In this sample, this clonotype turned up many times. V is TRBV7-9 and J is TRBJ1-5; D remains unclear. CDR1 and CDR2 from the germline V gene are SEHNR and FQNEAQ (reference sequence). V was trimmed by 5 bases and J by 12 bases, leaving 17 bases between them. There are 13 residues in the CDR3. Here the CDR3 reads CASSSPDGLNQHF. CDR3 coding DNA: TGTGCCAGCAGCAGTCCGGACGGCTTGAACCAGCATTTT.

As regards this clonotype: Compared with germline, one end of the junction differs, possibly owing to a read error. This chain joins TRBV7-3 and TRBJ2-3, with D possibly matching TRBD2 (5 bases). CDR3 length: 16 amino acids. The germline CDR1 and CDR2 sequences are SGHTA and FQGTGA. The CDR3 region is CASSLTALARTDTQYF. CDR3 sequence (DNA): TGTGCCAGCAGCCTAACCGCCCTAGCCCGCACAGATACGCAGTATTTT.

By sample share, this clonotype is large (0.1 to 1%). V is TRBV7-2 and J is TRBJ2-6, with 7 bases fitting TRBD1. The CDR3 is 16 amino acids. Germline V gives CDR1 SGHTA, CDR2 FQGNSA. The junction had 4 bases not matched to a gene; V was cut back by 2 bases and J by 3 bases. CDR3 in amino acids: CASSLLGGGGANVLTF. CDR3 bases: TGTGCCAGCAGCTTACTAGGGGGCGGTGGGGCCAACGTCCTGACTTTC.

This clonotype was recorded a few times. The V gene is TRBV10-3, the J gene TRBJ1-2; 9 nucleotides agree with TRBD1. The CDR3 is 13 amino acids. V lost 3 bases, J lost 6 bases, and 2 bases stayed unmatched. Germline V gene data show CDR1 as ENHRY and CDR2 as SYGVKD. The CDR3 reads CAISDRDRDGYTF. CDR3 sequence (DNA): TGTGCCATCAGTGATAGGGACAGGGATGGCTACACCTTC.

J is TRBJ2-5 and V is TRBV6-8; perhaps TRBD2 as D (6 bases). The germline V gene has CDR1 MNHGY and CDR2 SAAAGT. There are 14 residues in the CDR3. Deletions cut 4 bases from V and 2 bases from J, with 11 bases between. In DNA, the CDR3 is TGTGCCAGCAGTTTCTTTAGCGGACAAGAGACCCAGTACTTC. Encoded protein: CASSFFSGQETQYF.

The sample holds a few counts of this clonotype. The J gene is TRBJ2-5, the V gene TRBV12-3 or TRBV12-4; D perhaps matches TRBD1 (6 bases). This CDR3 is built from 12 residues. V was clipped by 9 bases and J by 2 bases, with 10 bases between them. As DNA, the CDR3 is TGTGCCAGTTTGCAGGGGCAAGAGACCCAGTACTTC. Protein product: CASLQGQETQYF.

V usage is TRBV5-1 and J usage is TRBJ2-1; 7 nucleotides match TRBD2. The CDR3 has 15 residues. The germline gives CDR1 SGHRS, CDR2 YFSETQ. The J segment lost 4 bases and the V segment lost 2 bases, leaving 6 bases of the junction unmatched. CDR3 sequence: CASSLLATGYNEQFF. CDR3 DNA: TGCGCCAGCAGCTTACTAGCGACGGGTTACAATGAGCAGTTCTTC.

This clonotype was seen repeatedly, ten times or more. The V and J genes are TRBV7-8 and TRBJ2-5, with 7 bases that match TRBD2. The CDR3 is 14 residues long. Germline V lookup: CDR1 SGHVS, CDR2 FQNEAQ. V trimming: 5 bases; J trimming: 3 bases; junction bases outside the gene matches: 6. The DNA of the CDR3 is TGTGCCAGCAGCAACTGGGGAGGGAAAGAGACCCAGTACTTC. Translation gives CASSNWGGKETQYF.

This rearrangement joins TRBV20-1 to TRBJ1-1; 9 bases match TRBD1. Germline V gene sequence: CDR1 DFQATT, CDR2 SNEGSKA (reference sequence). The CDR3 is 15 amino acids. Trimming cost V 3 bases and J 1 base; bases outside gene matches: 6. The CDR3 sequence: CSASATGGANTEAFF. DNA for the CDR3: TGCAGTGCTAGCGCCACAGGGGGCGCGAACACTGAAGCTTTCTTT.

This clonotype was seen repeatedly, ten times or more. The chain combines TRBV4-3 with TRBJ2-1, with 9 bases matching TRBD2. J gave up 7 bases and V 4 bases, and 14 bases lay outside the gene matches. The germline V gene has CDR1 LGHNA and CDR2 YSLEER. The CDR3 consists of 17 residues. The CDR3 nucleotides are TGCGCCAGCAGCCCTGTACGTCGAAGCGGGAGGAGGAATGAGCAGTTCTTC. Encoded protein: CASSPVRRSGRRNEQFF.

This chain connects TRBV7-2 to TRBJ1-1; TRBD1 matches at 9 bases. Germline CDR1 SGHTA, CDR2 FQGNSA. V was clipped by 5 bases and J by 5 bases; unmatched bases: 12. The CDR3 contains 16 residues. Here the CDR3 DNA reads TGTGCCAGCAGCCAGCGGGCGGGACAGGGTAGGACTGAAGCTTTCTTT. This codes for CASSQRAGQGRTEAFF.

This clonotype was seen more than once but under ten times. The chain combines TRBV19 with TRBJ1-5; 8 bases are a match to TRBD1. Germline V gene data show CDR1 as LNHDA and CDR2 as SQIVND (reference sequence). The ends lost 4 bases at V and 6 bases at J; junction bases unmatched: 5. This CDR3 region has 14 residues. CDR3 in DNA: TGTGCCAGTAGTACGGGACAGGTCTTTCAGCCCCAGCATTTT. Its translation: CASSTGQVFQPQHF.

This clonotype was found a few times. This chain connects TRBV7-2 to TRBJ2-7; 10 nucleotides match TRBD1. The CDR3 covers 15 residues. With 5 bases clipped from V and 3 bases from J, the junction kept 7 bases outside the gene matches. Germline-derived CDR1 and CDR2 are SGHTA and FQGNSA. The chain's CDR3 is CASSRDRGRFYEQYF. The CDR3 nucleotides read TGTGCCAGCAGCAGGGACAGGGGACGCTTCTACGAGCAGTACTTC.

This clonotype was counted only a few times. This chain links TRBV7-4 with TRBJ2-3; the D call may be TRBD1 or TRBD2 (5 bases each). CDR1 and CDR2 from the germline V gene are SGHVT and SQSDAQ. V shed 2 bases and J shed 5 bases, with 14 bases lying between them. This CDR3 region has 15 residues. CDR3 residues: CASSLKGESRDTQYF. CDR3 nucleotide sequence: TGTGCCAGCAGCTTAAAAGGGGAGTCGCGAGATACGCAGTATTTT.

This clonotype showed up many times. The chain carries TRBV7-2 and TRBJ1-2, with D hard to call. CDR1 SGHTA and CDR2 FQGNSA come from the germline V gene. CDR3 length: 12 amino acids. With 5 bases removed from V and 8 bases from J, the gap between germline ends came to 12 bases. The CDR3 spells CASSHPTGGYTF. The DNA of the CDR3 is TGTGCCAGCAGCCATCCGACTGGGGGCTACACCTTC. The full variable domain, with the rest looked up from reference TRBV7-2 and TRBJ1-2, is GAGVSQSPSNKVTEKGKDVELRCDPISGHTALYWYRQSLGQGLEFLIYFQGNSAPDKSGLPSDRFSAERTGGSVSTLTIQRTQQEDSAVYLCASSHPTGGYTFGSGTRLTVV.